The 24 T cell receptor beta chains given below trace back to one sample, sequenced in a study of ipilimumab plus nivolumab after autologous stem cell transplantation. Method: immunoSEQ multiplex PCR; TCRdb's copy keeps in-frame clones and lacks some. The table lists 20,000 to 25,000 clones, roughly 69% of them singletons. The material sequenced was PBMCs, taken in a trial of ipilimumab plus nivolumab as post-transplant consolidation. The origin of the receptors is a male donor with diffuse large B-cell lymphoma.

This chain uses TRBV7-9 with TRBJ2-1; TRBD1 is a possible D gene (5 bases). Germline values: CDR1 SEHNR, CDR2 FQNEAQ (reference sequence). V lost 2 bases and J 14 bases, leaving 10 bases between the germline ends. The CDR3 extends over 11 amino acids. Here the CDR3 DNA reads TGTGCCAGCAGCTTATCAGGGCCCGAGTTCTTC. Translating gives CASSLSGPEFF.

The J gene is TRBJ2-5, the V gene TRBV5-1, with no clear D. With 2 bases removed from V and 4 bases from J, the gap between germline ends came to 9 bases. CDR3 length equals 13 residues. The germline gives CDR1 SGHRS, CDR2 YFSETQ. CDR3 in amino acids: CASSLTLGETQYF. The CDR3 coding sequence is TGCGCCAGCAGCTTAACGTTAGGAGAGACCCAGTACTTC. Based on the CDR3 plus reference TRBV5-1 and TRBJ2-5, the full variable domain is KAGVTQTPRYLIKTRGQQVTLSCSPISGHRSVSWYQQTPGQGLQFLFEYFSETQRNKGNFPGRFSGRQFSNSRSEMNVSTLELGDSALYLCASSLTLGETQYFGPGTRLLVL.

This chain uses TRBV11-1 with TRBJ2-2; D unresolved. The CDR3 has 13 residues. Germline loops: CDR1 SGHAT, CDR2 FQDESV (reference sequence). The V end was cut by 4 bases, the J end by 7 bases, with 10 bases between. The CDR3 is CASSSDRIGELFF. In DNA, the CDR3 is TGTGCCAGCAGCTCGGATCGAATCGGGGAGCTGTTTTTT.

The chain has TRBV7-9 and TRBJ2-2, with D possibly being TRBD1 (6 bases). This CDR3 is built from 15 residues. Trimming took off 5 bases at V and 8 bases at J, with 18 bases between the two ends. Germline values: CDR1 SEHNR, CDR2 FQNEAQ (reference sequence). The CDR3, as DNA: TGTGCCAGCAGCCCCCGGGACACTGTCGGAGGGGAGCTGTTTTTT. It encodes CASSPRDTVGGELFF. The complete variable domain, with remaining parts taken from reference TRBV7-9 and TRBJ2-2, reads DTGVSQNPRHKITKRGQNVTFRCDPISEHNRLYWYRQTLGQGPEFLTYFQNEAQLEKSRLLSDRFSAERPKGSFSTLEIQRTEQGDSAMYLCASSPRDTVGGELFFGEGSRLTVL.

V and J are TRBV9 and TRBJ2-1, with TRBD1 as a possible D gene (5 bases). V was shortened by 0 bases and J by 3 bases, with 10 bases between the two germline ends. Per the germline V gene, CDR1 is SGDLS and CDR2 is YYNGEE. CDR3 length: 15 amino acids. The CDR3 spells CASSVETASYNEQFF. CDR3 bases: TGTGCCAGCAGCGTAGAGACAGCAAGCTACAATGAGCAGTTCTTC.

The chain couples TRBV29-1 to TRBJ1-6; the D gene is possibly TRBD1 (6 bases). Germline V gives CDR1 SQVTM, CDR2 ANQGSEA. Deletions cut 4 bases from V and 6 bases from J, with 16 bases between. The CDR3 totals 15 residues. The CDR3 DNA is TGCAGCGTTGTGTGGGCAGGGGTTATTAATTCACCCCTCCACTTT. It is translated as CSVVWAGVINSPLHF. The full variable domain, rest sourced from reference TRBV29-1 and TRBJ1-6, is SAVISQKPSRDICQRGTSLTIQCQVDSQVTMMFWYRQQPGQSLTLIATANQGSEATYESGFVIDKFPISRPNLTFSTLTVSNMSPEDSSIYLCSVVWAGVINSPLHFGNGTRLTVT.

The J gene is TRBJ2-2, the V gene TRBV7-3; D uncertain. The CDR3 runs 12 residues. Between the trimmed V and J ends, which lost 5 bases and 3 bases, there was a span of 4 bases. CDR1 and CDR2 (germline): SGHTA, FQGTGA. This chain's CDR3 is CASSPDTGELFF. CDR3 DNA: TGTGCCAGCAGCCCCGACACCGGGGAGCTGTTTTTT.

This clone was detected only a few times. CDR3 protein: CASSSGSHTDTQYF. CDR3 sequence (DNA): TGTGCCAGCAGCAGCGGGTCCCACACAGATACGCAGTATTTT. The V gene is TRBV28, the J gene TRBJ2-3; D is possibly TRBD2 (6 bases). The ends were cut back, 6 bases at V and 2 bases at J, with 12 bases in the middle. Germline V CDR1 and CDR2: MDHEN, SYDVKM. CDR3 length: 14 amino acids.

The J gene is TRBJ2-1, the V gene TRBV5-1; unclear D gene. Trimming shortened V by 3 bases and J by 4 bases, and 17 bases separated the two germline ends. The germline CDR1 and CDR2 sequences are SGHRS and YFSETQ. This CDR3 comprises 16 residues. The CDR3 reads CASSSVIASAYNEQFF. Written as DNA, the CDR3 is TGCGCCAGCAGCTCAGTGATAGCCTCCGCATACAATGAGCAGTTCTTC.

The chain uses TRBV5-4 and TRBJ2-3; the match to TRBD1 covers 7 bases. The germline V gene has CDR1 SGHNT and CDR2 YYREEE (reference sequence). The CDR3 has 15 amino acids. J lost 1 base, V lost 2 bases, and 4 bases had no gene match. Here the CDR3 reads CASSLGTVGTDTQYF. The CDR3 DNA reads as TGTGCCAGCAGCTTAGGGACAGTAGGCACAGATACGCAGTATTTT.

The J gene is TRBJ1-1, the V gene TRBV4-2; weak D call: TRBD1 (5 bases). The V gene's germline CDR1 is LGHNA and CDR2 YNFKEQ. V was clipped by 1 base and J by 3 bases, with 12 bases between them. CDR3 length equals 15 residues. The CDR3 sequence: CASSQVGQGHTEAFF. The CDR3 DNA reads as TGTGCCAGCAGCCAAGTAGGGCAGGGCCACACTGAAGCTTTCTTT.

This chain connects TRBV5-4 to TRBJ2-2; 7 bases line up with TRBD2. CDR1 is SGHNT and CDR2 is YYREEE in the germline V gene (reference sequence). CDR3 length equals 14 residues. With V trimmed by 1 base and J by 8 bases, 5 bases remained unmatched. CDR3 sequence reads: CASSLIQGGGELFF. In DNA, the CDR3 is TGTGCCAGCAGCTTGATCCAGGGAGGGGGGGAGCTGTTTTTT.

There are a few counts of this clone. The chain carries TRBV9 and TRBJ2-3, with D maybe TRBD2 (6 bases). V was pared by 3 bases and J by 9 bases, with 14 bases between. The V gene's germline CDR1 is SGDLS and CDR2 YYNGEE. The CDR3 sequence is 13 residues long. The CDR3 reads CASSEAPEGTQYF. In nucleotides, the CDR3 is TGTGCCAGCAGCGAGGCGCCGGAGGGAACGCAGTATTTT.

This clone turned up a few times. This rearrangement joins TRBV10-1 to TRBJ2-2; D ambiguous. The CDR3 has 14 amino acids. The ends were cut back, 0 bases at V and 5 bases at J, with 7 bases in the middle. CDR1 is WNHNN and CDR2 is SYGVQD in the germline V gene (reference sequence). In nucleotides, the CDR3 is TGCGCCAGCAGTGAGTCGAAAGGGACCGGGGAGCTGTTTTTT. Translation: CASSESKGTGELFF.

The CDR3 loop reads CASRETGRTDTQYF. For the CDR3, the DNA is TGCGCCAGCAGGGAGACTGGCCGCACAGATACGCAGTATTTT. This rearrangement joins TRBV10-2 to TRBJ2-3; no definite D call. The CDR3 totals 14 residues. Per germline, CDR1 WSHSY and CDR2 SAAADI. V lost 6 bases and J 1 base, leaving 11 bases between the germline ends.

The rearrangement uses TRBV11-2 and TRBJ1-5; possibly TRBD1 for D (5 bases). The germline V gene has CDR1 SGHAT and CDR2 FQNNGV. The CDR3 runs to 16 residues. The germline V and J ends were trimmed by 0 bases and 1 base, with 10 bases remaining between them. CDR3 protein: CASSLDGGDSNQPQHF. CDR3 DNA: TGTGCCAGCAGCTTAGATGGGGGAGACAGCAATCAGCCCCAGCATTTT.

The chain combines TRBV9 with TRBJ1-2; D call uncertain. The CDR3 extends over 15 amino acids. V shed 0 bases and J shed 5 bases, with 14 bases lying between them. Germline V CDR1 and CDR2: SGDLS, YYNGEE. CDR3 bases: TGTGCCAGCAGCGTAGATCGGGATGGAGCTTATGGCTACACCTTC. Translated: CASSVDRDGAYGYTF.

The chain uses TRBV5-6 and TRBJ1-5; TRBD1 matches 10 bases. J gave up 6 bases and V 3 bases, and 6 bases lay outside the gene matches. Germline CDR1 is SGHDT and CDR2 is YYEEEE. The CDR3 is 15 residues long. For the CDR3, the DNA is TGTGCCAGCAGCTCGGACAGGGGGATGCGTCAGCCCCAGCATTTT. Translated, it gives CASSSDRGMRQPQHF.

V usage is TRBV10-3 and J usage is TRBJ2-7; 8 nucleotides agree with TRBD2. Germline V lookup: CDR1 ENHRY, CDR2 SYGVKD. This CDR3 has 14 residues. V lost 6 bases, J lost 0 bases, and 4 bases stayed unmatched. CDR3 DNA sequence: TGTGCCATCAGCGGGGGGGATACCTCCTACGAGCAGTACTTC. This codes for CAISGGDTSYEQYF.

The gene calls are TRBV7-6 and TRBJ2-1, with 10 positions matching TRBD2. Per the germline V gene, CDR1 is SGHVS and CDR2 is FNYEAQ. The CDR3 totals 15 residues. J gave up 8 bases and V 5 bases, and 9 bases lay outside the gene matches. CDR3 sequence reads: CASSPSGGDLHEQFF. The CDR3 DNA reads as TGTGCCAGCAGCCCCAGCGGGGGGGATTTGCATGAGCAGTTCTTC.

The chain recombines TRBV7-6 with TRBJ2-7; TRBD1 aligns across 8 bases. This CDR3 contains 15 residues. V lost 5 bases, J lost 2 bases, and 8 bases stayed unmatched. CDR1 and CDR2 (germline): SGHVS, FNYEAQ. The chain's CDR3 is CASSPRTGSAYEQYF. The CDR3, as DNA: TGTGCCAGCAGCCCGAGGACAGGGTCGGCCTACGAGCAGTACTTC. The whole variable domain, filled in from reference TRBV7-6 and TRBJ2-7, reads GAGVSQSPRYKVTKRGQDVALRCDPISGHVSLYWYRQALGQGPEFLTYFNYEAQQDKSGLPNDRFSAERPEGSISTLTIQRTEQRDSAMYRCASSPRTGSAYEQYFGPGTRLTVT.

This sequence joins TRBV7-8 and TRBJ1-2; the D is unclear. Germline V gives CDR1 SGHVS, CDR2 FQNEAQ. The CDR3 runs to 16 residues. Trimming removed 5 bases at V and 7 bases at J, with 23 bases between. DNA for the CDR3: TGTGCCAGCAGCCGCGGGAGTACCAATAGAGTGGTTGGCTACACCTTC. Translation: CASSRGSTNRVVGYTF.

The rearrangement joins TRBV5-6 to TRBJ2-7; TRBD1 matches at 8 bases. Losses at the gene ends were 1 base for V and 1 base for J; bases not matched to a gene: 4. Per the germline V gene, CDR1 is SGHDT and CDR2 is YYEEEE. This CDR3 is built from 15 residues. The CDR3 loop reads CASSLKGQGSYEQYF. CDR3 coding DNA: TGTGCCAGCAGCTTGAAAGGACAGGGATCCTACGAGCAGTACTTC.

In its sample, this clone ranks as medium-sized (0.01 to 0.1%). J is TRBJ2-7 and V is TRBV30, with D possibly TRBD2 on 6 matching bases. The CDR3 totals 11 residues. V gave up 2 bases and J gave up 7 bases, with 9 bases separating them. Germline assignment: CDR1 GTSNPN and CDR2 SVGIG (reference sequence). The CDR3 is CAWSPGTEQYF. In DNA form, the CDR3 reads TGTGCCTGGAGTCCTGGGACTGAGCAGTACTTC. The full variable domain, completed using reference TRBV30 and TRBJ2-7, is SQTIHQWPATLVQPVGSPLSLECTVEGTSNPNLYWYRQAAGRGLQLLFYSVGIGQISSEVPQNLSASRPQDRQFILSSKKLLLSDSGFYLCAWSPGTEQYFGPGTRLTVT.